Shown below are 22 T cell receptor beta chains from a single sample sequenced in a study of blood T cells in healthy people across ages. With a J-beta primer mix and a sample-barcoded 5' primer, a second PCR ran about 7 to 12 cycles. Each CDR3 protein gets one entry after TCRdb re-called the 5' RACE reads with MiXCR. The sample carries 1,500,000 or so distinct CDR3 sequences, roughly 43% recorded once. The sample taken for sequencing was blood. The receptor source for this set is a woman aged 18-29 years in good health.

A word on this clonotype: Being one base from a much bigger clone, this may be a read error. This chain links TRBV7-9 with TRBJ2-5; no clear D gene. Germline V gene lookup returns CDR1 SEHNR and CDR2 FQNEAQ (reference sequence). The CDR3 is 11 amino acids. V was shortened by 1 base and J by 7 bases, with 4 bases between the two germline ends. CDR3 coding DNA: TGTGCCAGCAGCTTAGGGAGGACCCAGTACTTC. Translating gives CASSLGRTQYF. The whole variable domain, filled in from reference TRBV7-9 and TRBJ2-5, reads DTGVSQNPRHKITKRGQNVTFRCDPISEHNRLYWYRQTLGQGPEFLTYFQNEAQLEKSRLLSDRFSAERPKGSFSTLEIQRTEQGDSAMYLCASSLGRTQYFGPGTRLLVL.

A note on this clonotype: A read error may produce the germline difference seen at one junction end. V gene TRBV5-1 combines with J gene TRBJ1-2; D call uncertain. This CDR3 spans 13 amino acids. CDR1 and CDR2 (germline): SGHRS, YFSETQ. The CDR3 sequence is CASSLNNNYGYTF. The CDR3, as DNA: TGCGCCAGCAGCTTAAACAACAACTATGGCTACACTTTC.

The DNA for the CDR3 is TGTGCCAGCAAGGGGACTAGCGGGAGGTCGTACAATGAGCAGTACTTC. Residues: CASKGTSGRSYNEQYF. The gene calls are TRBV28 and TRBJ2-5; 15 nucleotides match TRBD2. The junction had 14 bases not matched to a gene; V was cut back by 7 bases and J by 11 bases. CDR3 length: 16 amino acids. Germline V gene sequence: CDR1 MDHEN, CDR2 SYDVKM.

The genes are TRBV7-2 and TRBJ2-3, with TRBD2 matching over 10 bases. The CDR3 has 17 residues. With V trimmed by 0 bases and J by 2 bases, 5 bases remained unmatched. CDR1 and CDR2 from the germline V gene are SGHTA and FQGNSA. The CDR3 loop reads CASSLAFGLAATDTQYF. Here the CDR3 DNA reads TGTGCCAGCAGCTTAGCCTTCGGACTAGCGGCCACAGATACGCAGTATTTT.

This chain links TRBV5-1 with TRBJ1-1; D perhaps matches TRBD1 (5 bases). There are 14 residues in the CDR3. Trimming removed 4 bases from V and 6 bases from J, with 16 bases in between. Germline loops: CDR1 SGHRS, CDR2 YFSETQ. The CDR3 DNA is TGCGCCAGCAGCCCGGCGGGCCCGGGGGCTGAAGCTTTCTTT. It translates to CASSPAGPGAEAFF.

V and J are TRBV12-3 or TRBV12-4 and TRBJ2-5, with 7 bases lining up with TRBD2. Trimming cost V 5 bases and J 5 bases; bases outside gene matches: 5. This CDR3 is built from 13 residues. The CDR3 DNA sequence: TGTGCCAGCAGTCCGACTAGCCCTGAGACCCAGTACTTC. Protein: CASSPTSPETQYF.

CDR3 coding DNA: TGTGCCAGCAGCAAAGTAGCGGGGGAATCCCCCTACGAGCAGTACTTC. Translated, it gives CASSKVAGESPYEQYF. This sequence joins TRBV13 and TRBJ2-7; 9 bases fit TRBD2. Trimming took 5 bases from V and 2 from J; bases not matched to a gene: 10. This CDR3 is built from 16 residues. Germline lookup yields CDR1 PRHDT and CDR2 FYEKMQ (reference sequence).

This sequence joins TRBV5-1 and TRBJ2-4; 8 bases are a match to TRBD2. This CDR3 region has 16 residues. Germline V gene lookup returns CDR1 SGHRS and CDR2 YFSETQ. V shed 1 base, J shed 0 bases, and the junction held 3 bases outside the gene matches. CDR3 sequence: CASSLSGGVAKNIQYF. CDR3 nucleotide sequence: TGCGCCAGCAGCTTGAGCGGGGGTGTAGCCAAAAACATTCAGTACTTC.

This clonotype turned up a few times. The genes are TRBV11-3 and TRBJ2-7; D gene uncertain. CDR1 SGHNT and CDR2 YENEEA come from the germline V gene. This CDR3 spans 14 amino acids. Deletions cut 5 bases from V and 2 bases from J, with 13 bases between. CDR3 in amino acids: CASSPNPTTYEQYF. CDR3 in DNA: TGTGCCAGCAGCCCTAACCCGACGACCTACGAGCAGTACTTC.

DNA of the CDR3: TGCAGCGTTGCTAATCAAGAGACCCAGTACTTC. It translates to CSVANQETQYF. V is TRBV29-1 and J is TRBJ2-5; D not resolved. Per germline, CDR1 SQVTM and CDR2 ANQGSEA. This CDR3 comprises 11 residues. The V end lost 4 bases, the J end lost 2 bases, and 5 bases lay between the germline ends. Combining the CDR3 with reference TRBV29-1 and TRBJ2-5 gives the whole variable domain SAVISQKPSRDICQRGTSLTIQCQVDSQVTMMFWYRQQPGQSLTLIATANQGSEATYESGFVIDKFPISRPNLTFSTLTVSNMSPEDSSIYLCSVANQETQYFGPGTRLLVL.

The V gene is TRBV4-1, the J gene TRBJ1-2, with a tentative D call TRBD1 (5 bases). Trimming left V 1 base short and J 0 bases short, with 9 bases between. This CDR3 spans 15 amino acids. Germline assignment: CDR1 MGHRA and CDR2 YSYEKL. DNA for the CDR3: TGCGCCAGCAGCCAAGTGGCAGGGACTAACTATGGCTACACCTTC. Amino acid sequence: CASSQVAGTNYGYTF.

The V and J genes are TRBV7-2 and TRBJ1-6; TRBD1 might be the D (5 bases). Germline V gives CDR1 SGHTA, CDR2 FQGNSA. The CDR3 contains 16 residues. V was clipped by 3 bases and J by 9 bases, with 18 bases between them. The CDR3 DNA sequence: TGTGCCAGCAGCTTCGAGCGGCGGGGCATGGCTTCACCCCTCCACTTT. Its translation is CASSFERRGMASPLHF.

The gene calls are TRBV6-5 and TRBJ1-4; D is perhaps TRBD1 (5 bases). Trimming pared 2 bases from V and 3 bases from J, leaving 7 bases between. CDR3 length equals 14 residues. Germline lookup yields CDR1 MNHEY and CDR2 SVGAGI. CDR3 sequence reads: CASSYRTPNEKLFF. The DNA for the CDR3 is TGTGCCAGCAGTTACCGGACACCTAATGAAAAACTGTTTTTT.

The chain combines TRBV27 with TRBJ2-1, with unresolved D. V dropped 6 bases and J dropped 0 bases, with 15 bases sitting between them. This CDR3 is 16 amino acids long. Germline CDR1 MNHEY, CDR2 SMNVEV (reference sequence). CDR3 sequence: CASSLTGSSSYNEQFF. CDR3 nucleotide sequence: TGTGCCAGCAGCCTGACTGGATCGAGCTCCTACAATGAGCAGTTCTTC.

V and J are TRBV7-2 and TRBJ1-5; D is perhaps TRBD1 (5 bases). V dropped 0 bases and J dropped 5 bases, with 11 bases sitting between them. The length of the CDR3 is 15 residues. Germline V gene data show CDR1 as SGHTA and CDR2 as FQGNSA. The CDR3 reads CASSLASGSYQPQHF. The CDR3 coding sequence is TGTGCCAGCAGCTTAGCTTCAGGGAGTTATCAGCCCCAGCATTTT.

This chain joins TRBV6-2 or TRBV6-3 and TRBJ1-2; 7 bases fit TRBD1. The CDR3 spans 13 residues. V gave up 5 bases and J gave up 4 bases; unmatched junction bases: 4. Germline V lookup: CDR1 MNHEY, CDR2 SVGEGT. The CDR3 protein is CASSDPGGYGYTF. In nucleotides, the CDR3 is TGTGCCAGCAGTGACCCAGGGGGCTATGGCTACACCTTC.

This clonotype has a handful of counts. The gene calls are TRBV5-1 and TRBJ1-4; maybe TRBD1 (5 bases). Germline V CDR1 and CDR2: SGHRS, YFSETQ. The CDR3 is 14 residues long. V lost 3 bases and J 4 bases, leaving 10 bases between the germline ends. Here the CDR3 DNA reads TGCGCCAGCAGCTCTGACAGAGATAATGAAAAACTGTTTTTT. Protein product: CASSSDRDNEKLFF.

V and J are TRBV7-3 and TRBJ2-1, with 12 bases lining up with TRBD2. Germline V gene sequence: CDR1 SGHTA, CDR2 FQGTGA. After removal of 8 bases from V and 6 bases from J, the junction contained 5 bases not matched to a gene. The CDR3 extends over 14 amino acids. Here the CDR3 reads CASSTSGRSNEQFF. The CDR3 nucleotides are TGTGCCAGCTCGACTAGCGGGAGATCCAATGAGCAGTTCTTC.

In this sample, this clonotype turned up a few times. The CDR3 DNA sequence: TGTGCCAGCAGTCGGGCAGGGGAATGGAGGACTGAAGCTTTCTTT. This gives the protein CASSRAGEWRTEAFF. This rearrangement joins TRBV6-5 to TRBJ1-1; D is possibly TRBD1 (6 bases). The germline gives CDR1 MNHEY, CDR2 SVGAGI. Trimming pared 5 bases from V and 5 bases from J, leaving 18 bases between. This CDR3 contains 15 residues.

A few counts support this clonotype. The V call is TRBV6-4, the J call TRBJ1-6, with D hard to call. The CDR3 extends over 13 amino acids. Germline V gives CDR1 MRHNA, CDR2 SNTAGT. V was trimmed by 3 bases and J by 9 bases, leaving 9 bases between them. The CDR3 DNA sequence: TGTGCCAGCAGTGAGATTGTCGGTTCACCCCTCCACTTT. This encodes CASSEIVGSPLHF.

This clonotype appeared a few times. This chain uses TRBV6-2 or TRBV6-3 with TRBJ2-6; D gene uncertain. CDR1 is MNHEY, CDR2 SVGEGT, per germline. Trimming stripped 0 bases from V and 4 bases from J, with 7 bases between. This CDR3 spans 15 amino acids. CDR3 in DNA: TGTGCCAGCAGTTACTCAGGTTGGGGGGCCAACGTCCTGACTTTC. Its translation: CASSYSGWGANVLTF.

A single count supports this clonotype. The chain is built from TRBV7-3 and TRBJ2-1, with a possible D match to TRBD1 (6 bases). Trimming cost V 2 bases and J 9 bases, with 11 bases left between them. The CDR3 runs 13 residues. Germline lookup yields CDR1 SGHTA and CDR2 FQGTGA. The CDR3 DNA reads as TGTGCCAGCAGCTTACAACAGGGTGTTGAGCAGTTCTTC. Protein product: CASSLQQGVEQFF. The complete variable domain, with remaining parts taken from reference TRBV7-3 and TRBJ2-1, reads GAGVSQTPSNKVTEKGKYVELRCDPISGHTALYWYRQSLGQGPEFLIYFQGTGAADDSGLPNDRFFAVRPEGSVSTLKIQRTERGDSAVYLCASSLQQGVEQFFGPGTRLTVL.